This record looks at one TCR beta chain sequence and its context. V shed 3 bases, J shed 4 bases, and the junction held 6 bases outside the gene matches. This CDR3 has 15 residues. In germline, CDR1 is MDHEN, CDR2 SYDVKM. Sequencing used immunoSEQ multiplex PCR; TCRdb keeps in-frame clones, though not all of them. The sample holds some 39,000 clones, 70% to 90% seen once. This sample was taken from a study of OX40 agonist ivuxolimab in advanced cancers. J is TRBJ1-3 and V is TRBV28, with TRBD1 identical over 7 bases. The starting material was CD4+ or CD8+ T cells sorted from blood, obtained in a trial of the OX40 agonist ivuxolimab. This clonotype originated in an adult with an advanced solid tumor such as melanoma, head and neck, liver or kidney cancer. The CDR3 is CASSFRQGRGNTIYF. The CDR3 DNA is TGTGCCAGCAGTTTTCGACAGGGAAGGGGAAACACCATATATTTT. The full variable domain, in which reference TRBV28 and TRBJ1-3 provide the parts outside the CDR3, is DVKVTQSSRYLVKRTGEKVFLECVQDMDHENMFWYRQDPGLGLRLIYFSYDVKMKEKGDIPEGYSVSREKKERFSLILESASTNQTSMYLCASSFRQGRGNTIYFGEGSWLTVV.